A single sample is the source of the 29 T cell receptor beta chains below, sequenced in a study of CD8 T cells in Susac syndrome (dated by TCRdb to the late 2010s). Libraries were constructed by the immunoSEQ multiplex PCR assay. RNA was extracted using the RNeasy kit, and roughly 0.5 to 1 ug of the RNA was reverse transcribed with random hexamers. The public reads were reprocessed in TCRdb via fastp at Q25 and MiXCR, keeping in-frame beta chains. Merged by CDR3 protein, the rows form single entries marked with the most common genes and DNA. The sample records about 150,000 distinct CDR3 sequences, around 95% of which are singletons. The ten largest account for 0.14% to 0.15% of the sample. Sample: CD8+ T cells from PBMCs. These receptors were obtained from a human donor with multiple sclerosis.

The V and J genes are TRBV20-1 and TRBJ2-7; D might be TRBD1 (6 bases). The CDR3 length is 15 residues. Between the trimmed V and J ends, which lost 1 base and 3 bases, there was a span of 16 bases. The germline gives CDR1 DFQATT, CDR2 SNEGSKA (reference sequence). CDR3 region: CSARAPTGTYYEQYF. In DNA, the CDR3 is TGCAGTGCTAGAGCCCCGACAGGAACCTACTACGAGCAGTACTTC.

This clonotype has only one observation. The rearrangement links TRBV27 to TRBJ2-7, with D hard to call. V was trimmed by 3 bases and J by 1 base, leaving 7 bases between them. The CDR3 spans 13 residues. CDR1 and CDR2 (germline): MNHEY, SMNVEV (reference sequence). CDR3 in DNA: TGTGCCAGCAGTTTCTTGGGGTCCTACGAGCAGTACGTC. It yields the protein CASSFLGSYEQYV.

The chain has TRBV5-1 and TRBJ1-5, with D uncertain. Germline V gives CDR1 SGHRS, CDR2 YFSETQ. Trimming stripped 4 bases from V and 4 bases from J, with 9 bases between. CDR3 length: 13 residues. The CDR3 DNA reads TGCGCCAGCAGCCCGGAGGGAAATCAGCCCCAGCATTTT. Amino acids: CASSPEGNQPQHF.

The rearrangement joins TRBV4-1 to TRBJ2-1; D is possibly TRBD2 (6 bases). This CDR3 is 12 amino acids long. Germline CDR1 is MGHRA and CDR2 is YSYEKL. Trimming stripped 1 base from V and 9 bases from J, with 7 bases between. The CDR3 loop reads CASSQARGEQFF. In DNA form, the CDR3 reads TGCGCCAGCAGCCAAGCGCGGGGTGAGCAGTTCTTC.

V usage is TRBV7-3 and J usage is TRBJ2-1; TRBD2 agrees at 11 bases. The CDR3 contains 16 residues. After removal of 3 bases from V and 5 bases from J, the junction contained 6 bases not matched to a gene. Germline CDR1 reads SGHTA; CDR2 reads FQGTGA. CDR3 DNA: TGTGCCAGCAGCTTGGTAGCGGGGGGGCTCGACAATGAGCAGTTCTTC. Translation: CASSLVAGGLDNEQFF. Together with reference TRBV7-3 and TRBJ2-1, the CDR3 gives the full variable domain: GAGVSQTPSNKVTEKGKYVELRCDPISGHTALYWYRQSLGQGPEFLIYFQGTGAADDSGLPNDRFFAVRPEGSVSTLKIQRTERGDSAVYLCASSLVAGGLDNEQFFGPGTRLTVL.

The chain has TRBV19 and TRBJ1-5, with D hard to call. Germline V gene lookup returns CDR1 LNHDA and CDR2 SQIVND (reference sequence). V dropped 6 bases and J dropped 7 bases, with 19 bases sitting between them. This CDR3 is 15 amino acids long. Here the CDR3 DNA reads TGTGCCAGTAGCCGGGAGGGCTCCCGAGGCCAGCCCCAGCATTTT. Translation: CASSREGSRGQPQHF.

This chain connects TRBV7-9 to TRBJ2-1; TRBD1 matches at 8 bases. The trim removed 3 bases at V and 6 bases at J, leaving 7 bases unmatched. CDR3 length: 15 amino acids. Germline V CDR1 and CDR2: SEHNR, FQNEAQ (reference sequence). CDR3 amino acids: CASSFGQGGFNEQFF. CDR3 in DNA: TGTGCCAGCAGCTTCGGACAGGGTGGTTTCAATGAGCAGTTCTTC.

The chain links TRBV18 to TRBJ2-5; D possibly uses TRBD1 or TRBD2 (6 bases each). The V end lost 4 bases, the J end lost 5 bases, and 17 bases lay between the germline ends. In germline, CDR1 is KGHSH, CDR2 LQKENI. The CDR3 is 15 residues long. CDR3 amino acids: CASSLRGAVQETQYF. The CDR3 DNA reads TGTGCCAGCTCACTGAGGGGGGCTGTACAGGAGACCCAGTACTTC.

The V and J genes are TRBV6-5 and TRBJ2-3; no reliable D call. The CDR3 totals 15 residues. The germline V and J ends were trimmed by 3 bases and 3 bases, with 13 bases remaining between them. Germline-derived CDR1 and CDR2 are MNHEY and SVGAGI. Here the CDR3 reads CASSYTTSRTDTQYF. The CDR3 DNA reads TGTGCCAGCAGTTATACGACTTCAAGAACAGATACGCAGTATTTT.

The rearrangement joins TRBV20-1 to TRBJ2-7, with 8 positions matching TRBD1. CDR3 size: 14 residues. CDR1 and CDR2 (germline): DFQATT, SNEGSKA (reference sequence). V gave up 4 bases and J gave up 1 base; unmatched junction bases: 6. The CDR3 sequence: CSAKDRGVSYEQYV. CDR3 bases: TGCAGTGCTAAAGACAGGGGAGTTTCCTACGAGCAGTACGTC.

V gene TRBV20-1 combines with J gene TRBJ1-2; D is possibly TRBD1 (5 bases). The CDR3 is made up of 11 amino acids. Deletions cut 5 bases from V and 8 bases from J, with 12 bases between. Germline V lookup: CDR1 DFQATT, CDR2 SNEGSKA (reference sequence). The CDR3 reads CSAPGSGGYTF. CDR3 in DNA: TGCAGTGCTCCAGGGAGTGGCGGCTACACCTTC.

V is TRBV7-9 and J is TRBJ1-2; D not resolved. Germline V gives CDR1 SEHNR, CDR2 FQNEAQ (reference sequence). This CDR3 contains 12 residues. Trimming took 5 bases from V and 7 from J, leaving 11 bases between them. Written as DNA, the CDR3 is TGTGCCAGCAGCCTAGGAGGGATTGGCTACACCTTC. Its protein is CASSLGGIGYTF.

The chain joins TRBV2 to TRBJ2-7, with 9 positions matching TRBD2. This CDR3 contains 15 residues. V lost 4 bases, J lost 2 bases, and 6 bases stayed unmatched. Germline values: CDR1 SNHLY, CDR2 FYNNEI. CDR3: CASSVSGGFPYEQYV. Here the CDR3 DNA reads TGTGCCAGCAGTGTTAGCGGGGGTTTCCCCTACGAGCAGTACGTC.

The chain's CDR3 is CASSLESAGEQYV. The CDR3 DNA sequence: TGCGCCAGCAGCTTGGAAAGCGCGGGCGAGCAGTACGTC. The J gene is TRBJ2-7, the V gene TRBV5-1, with D possibly matching TRBD2 (5 bases). V lost 0 bases, J lost 6 bases, and 10 bases lay in between. This CDR3 spans 13 amino acids. Germline assignment: CDR1 SGHRS and CDR2 YFSETQ.

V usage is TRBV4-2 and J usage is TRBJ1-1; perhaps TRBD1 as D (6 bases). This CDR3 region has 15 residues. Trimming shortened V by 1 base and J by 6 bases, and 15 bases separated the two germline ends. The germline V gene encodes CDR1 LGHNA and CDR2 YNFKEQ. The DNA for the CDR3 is TGTGCCAGCAGCCAAGCCCCAGGGGCGAGATCTGAAGCTTTCTTT. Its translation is CASSQAPGARSEAFF.

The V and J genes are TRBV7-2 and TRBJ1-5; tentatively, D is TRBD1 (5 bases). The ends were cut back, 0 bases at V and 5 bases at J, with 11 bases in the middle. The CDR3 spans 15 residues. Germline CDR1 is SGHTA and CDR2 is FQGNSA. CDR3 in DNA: TGTGCCAGCAGCTTAGCCCGGACAATTGATCAGCCCCAGCATTTT. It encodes CASSLARTIDQPQHF.

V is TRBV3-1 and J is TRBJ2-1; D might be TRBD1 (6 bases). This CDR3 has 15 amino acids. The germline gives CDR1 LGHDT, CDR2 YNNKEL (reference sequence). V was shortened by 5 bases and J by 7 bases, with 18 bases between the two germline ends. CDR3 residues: CASSVRDTLRNEQFF. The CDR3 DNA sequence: TGTGCCAGCAGCGTCCGGGACACCCTTCGGAATGAGCAGTTCTTC.

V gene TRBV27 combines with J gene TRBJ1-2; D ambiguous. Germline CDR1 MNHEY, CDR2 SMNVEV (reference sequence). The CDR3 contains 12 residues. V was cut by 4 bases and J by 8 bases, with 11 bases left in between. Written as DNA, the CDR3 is TGTGCCAGCAGTTCCCCCTATAGGGGCTACACCTTC. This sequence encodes CASSSPYRGYTF.

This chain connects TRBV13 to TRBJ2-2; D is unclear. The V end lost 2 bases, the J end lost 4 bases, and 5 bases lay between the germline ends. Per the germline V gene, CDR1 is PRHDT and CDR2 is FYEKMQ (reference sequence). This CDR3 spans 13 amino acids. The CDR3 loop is CASSLTATGELFF. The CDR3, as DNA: TGTGCCAGCAGCTTAACCGCCACCGGGGAGCTGTTTTTT. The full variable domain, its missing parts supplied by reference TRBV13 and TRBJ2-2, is AAGVIQSPRHLIKEKRETATLKCYPIPRHDTVYWYQQGPGQDPQFLISFYEKMQSDKGSIPDRFSAQQFSDYHSELNMSSLELGDSALYFCASSLTATGELFFGEGSRLTVL.

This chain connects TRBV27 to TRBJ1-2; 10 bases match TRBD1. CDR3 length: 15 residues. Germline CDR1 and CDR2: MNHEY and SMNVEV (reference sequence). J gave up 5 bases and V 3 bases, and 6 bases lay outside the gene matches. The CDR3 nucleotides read TGTGCCAGCAGTTTGACAGGGGGCCAGGGTTATGGCTACACCTTC. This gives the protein CASSLTGGQGYGYTF.

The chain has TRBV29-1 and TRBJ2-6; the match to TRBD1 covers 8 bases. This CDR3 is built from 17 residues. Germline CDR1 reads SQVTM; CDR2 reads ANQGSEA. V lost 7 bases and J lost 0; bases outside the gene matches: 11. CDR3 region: CSALPGQASSGANVLTF. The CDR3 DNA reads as TGCAGCGCTCTCCCGGGACAGGCGAGCTCTGGGGCCAACGTCCTGACTTTC.

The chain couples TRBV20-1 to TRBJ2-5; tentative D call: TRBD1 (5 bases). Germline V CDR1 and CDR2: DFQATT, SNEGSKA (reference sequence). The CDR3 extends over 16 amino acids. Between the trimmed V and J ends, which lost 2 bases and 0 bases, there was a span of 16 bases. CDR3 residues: CSARHQDGHHQETQYF. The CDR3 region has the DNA TGCAGTGCTAGACACCAAGACGGACACCACCAAGAGACCCAGTACTTC.

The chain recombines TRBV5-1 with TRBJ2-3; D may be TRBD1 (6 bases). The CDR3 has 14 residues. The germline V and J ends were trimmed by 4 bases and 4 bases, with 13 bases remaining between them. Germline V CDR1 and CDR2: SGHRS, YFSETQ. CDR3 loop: CASSVGQFADTQYF. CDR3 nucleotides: TGCGCCAGCAGCGTCGGACAGTTCGCAGATACGCAGTATTTT.

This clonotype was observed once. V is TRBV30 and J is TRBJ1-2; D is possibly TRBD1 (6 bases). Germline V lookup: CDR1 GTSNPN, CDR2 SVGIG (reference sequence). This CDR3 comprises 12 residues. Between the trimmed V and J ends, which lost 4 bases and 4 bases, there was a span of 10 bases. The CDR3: CAWNGQTYGYTF. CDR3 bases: TGTGCCTGGAACGGACAGACCTATGGCTACACCTTC.

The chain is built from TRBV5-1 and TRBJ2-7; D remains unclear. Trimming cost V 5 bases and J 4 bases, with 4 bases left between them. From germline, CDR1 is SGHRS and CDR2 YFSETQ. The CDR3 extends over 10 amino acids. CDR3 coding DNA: TGCGCCAGCAGTTATTACGAGCAGTACGTC. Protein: CASSYYEQYV.

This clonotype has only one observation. The CDR3 here is CASSLDRANTEAFF. For the CDR3, the DNA is TGTGCCAGCAGTTTGGACAGGGCGAACACTGAAGCTTTCTTT. The rearrangement links TRBV27 to TRBJ1-1; 8 bases are shared with TRBD1. In germline, CDR1 is MNHEY, CDR2 SMNVEV (reference sequence). The CDR3 consists of 14 residues. V was clipped by 3 bases and J by 1 base; unmatched bases: 1.

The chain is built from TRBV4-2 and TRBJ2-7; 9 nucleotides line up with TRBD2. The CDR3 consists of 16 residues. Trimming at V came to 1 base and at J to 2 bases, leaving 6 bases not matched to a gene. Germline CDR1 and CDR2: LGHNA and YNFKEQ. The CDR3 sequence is CASSQAISGGTYEQYV. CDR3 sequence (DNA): TGTGCCAGCAGCCAAGCTATTAGCGGGGGAACCTACGAGCAGTACGTC.

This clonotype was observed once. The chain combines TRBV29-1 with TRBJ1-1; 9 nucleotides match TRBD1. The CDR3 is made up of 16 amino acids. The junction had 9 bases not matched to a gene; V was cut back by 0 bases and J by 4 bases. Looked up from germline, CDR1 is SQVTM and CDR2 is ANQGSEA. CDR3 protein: CSVEDGAQGAITEAFF. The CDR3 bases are TGCAGCGTTGAAGACGGGGCACAGGGGGCCATCACTGAAGCTTTCTTT.

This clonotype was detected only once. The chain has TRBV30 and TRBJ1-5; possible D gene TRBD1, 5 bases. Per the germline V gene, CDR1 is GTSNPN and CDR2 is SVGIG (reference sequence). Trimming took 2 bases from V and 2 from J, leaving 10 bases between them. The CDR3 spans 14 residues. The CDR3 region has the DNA TGTGCCTGGAGTACAGGCCCTGGCAATCAGCCCCAGCATTTT. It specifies CAWSTGPGNQPQHF.